This section outlines one T cell receptor (beta chain) sequence together with its context. The source of the sample is a study of blood T cell repertoires in COVID-19. For the study at large: Sample material is recorded as cDNA or gDNA derived from T cells, B-cell-depleted T cells, or PBMCs.

TCRdb's table, derived via immunoSEQ multiplex PCR, lists solely in-frame clones and lacks some. The sample lists 250,000 to 400,000 clones, 87% occurring once. V lost 4 bases, J lost 5 bases, and 17 bases lay in between. The CDR3 covers 15 residues. Germline assignment: CDR1 LNHDA and CDR2 SQIVND (reference sequence). Sequencing input: peripheral blood. The chain combines TRBV19 with TRBJ2-5; tentatively, D is TRBD1 (7 bases). This TCR was recovered from a man aged 50 to 59 with active or convalescent COVID-19. The CDR3 DNA reads as TGTGCCAGTAGTACCGGACTCCCAGGGGGGGAGACCCAGTACTTC. Translation gives CASSTGLPGGETQYF.